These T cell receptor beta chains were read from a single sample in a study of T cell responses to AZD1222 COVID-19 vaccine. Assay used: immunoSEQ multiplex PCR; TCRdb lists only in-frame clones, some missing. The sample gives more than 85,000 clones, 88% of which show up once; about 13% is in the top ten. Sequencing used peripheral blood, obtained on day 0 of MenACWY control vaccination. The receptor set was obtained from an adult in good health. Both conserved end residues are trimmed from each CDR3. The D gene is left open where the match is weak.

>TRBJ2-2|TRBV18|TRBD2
ASSRGGPTGELF
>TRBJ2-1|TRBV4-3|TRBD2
ASSQITSGGKIIQF
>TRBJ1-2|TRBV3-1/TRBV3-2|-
ASSQGGGTAYGYT
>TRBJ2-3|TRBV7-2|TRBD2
ASSISGGASDTQY
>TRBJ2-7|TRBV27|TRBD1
ASSPRGQGTYEQY
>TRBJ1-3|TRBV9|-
ASSPKGWEGNTIY
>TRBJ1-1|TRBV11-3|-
ASSLGGTGQNTEAF
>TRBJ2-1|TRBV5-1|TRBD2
ASSLGLAGGTNEQF
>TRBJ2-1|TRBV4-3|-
ASSPGAYNEQF
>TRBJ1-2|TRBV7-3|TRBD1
ASSSDRVSGYT
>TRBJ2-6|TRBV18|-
ASSPESGANVLT
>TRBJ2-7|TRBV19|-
ASSIAGEGTYEQY
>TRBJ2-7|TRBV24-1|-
ATSGGNAYEQY
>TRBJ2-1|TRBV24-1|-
ATSDLKGQINEQF
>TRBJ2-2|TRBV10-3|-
AISEPPGLYQAGELF
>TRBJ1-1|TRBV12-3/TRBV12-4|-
ASSFIGNTEAF
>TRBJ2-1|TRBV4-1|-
ASSREGYRDEQF
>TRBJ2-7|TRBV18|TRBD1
ASSRRTGGEGHEQY
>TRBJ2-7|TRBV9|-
ASSVGGSSYEQY
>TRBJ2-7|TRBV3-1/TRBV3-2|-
ASSRDGSYEQY
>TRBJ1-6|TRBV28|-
ATTDKVSYNSPLH
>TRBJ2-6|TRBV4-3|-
ASSQAMGTGANVLT
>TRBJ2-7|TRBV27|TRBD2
ASRRTSGETYEQY
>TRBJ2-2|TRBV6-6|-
ASSYSPGELF
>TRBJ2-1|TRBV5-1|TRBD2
ASSLGGAGGYNEQF
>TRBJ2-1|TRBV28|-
ASTLGPDEQF
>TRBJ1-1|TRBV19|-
ASSKGNIEAF
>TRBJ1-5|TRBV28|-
ASSFRRGRGNQPQH
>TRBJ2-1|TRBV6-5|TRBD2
ASSRLAGPTGEQF
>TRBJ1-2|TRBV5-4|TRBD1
ASSEYRGKDYGYT
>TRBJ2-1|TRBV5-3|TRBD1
ARSLPRDRGPQRYNEQF
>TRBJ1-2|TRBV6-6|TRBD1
ASSPHRRGQGLDYGYT
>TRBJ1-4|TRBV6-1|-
ASSEGGQPNEKLF
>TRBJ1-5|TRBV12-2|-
ASRPFGTLERSNQPQH
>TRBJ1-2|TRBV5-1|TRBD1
ASTPGTGSLIGGYT
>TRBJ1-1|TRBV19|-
ASSIISSNTEAF
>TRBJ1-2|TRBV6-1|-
ASSDRVGYT
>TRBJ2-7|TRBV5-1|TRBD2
ASNRLAGGTYEQY
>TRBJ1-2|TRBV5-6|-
ASTPGGGADHGYT
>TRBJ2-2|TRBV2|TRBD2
ASRPSGATGELF
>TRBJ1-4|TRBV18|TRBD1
ASSLRDRGYEKLF
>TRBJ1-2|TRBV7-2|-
ASSLERRAGYT
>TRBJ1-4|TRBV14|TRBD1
ASSQAEGAREKLF
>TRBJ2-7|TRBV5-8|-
ASSRTGTSYEQY
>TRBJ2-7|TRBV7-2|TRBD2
ASSLVEPSGRVSSYEQY
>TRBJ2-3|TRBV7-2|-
ASSFGADGDTQY
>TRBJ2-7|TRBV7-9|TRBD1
ASSSPGGQGLYEQY
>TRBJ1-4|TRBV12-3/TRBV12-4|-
ASSLEAEKLF
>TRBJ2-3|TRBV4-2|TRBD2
ASSQVPAGVDTQY
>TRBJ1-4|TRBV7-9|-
ASSLNEKLF
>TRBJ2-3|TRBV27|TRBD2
ASSRGKVSGSFSTDTQY
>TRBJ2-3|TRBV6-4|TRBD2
ASSPGTSGFTDTQY
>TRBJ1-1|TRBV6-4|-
ASSDSGSPNTEAF